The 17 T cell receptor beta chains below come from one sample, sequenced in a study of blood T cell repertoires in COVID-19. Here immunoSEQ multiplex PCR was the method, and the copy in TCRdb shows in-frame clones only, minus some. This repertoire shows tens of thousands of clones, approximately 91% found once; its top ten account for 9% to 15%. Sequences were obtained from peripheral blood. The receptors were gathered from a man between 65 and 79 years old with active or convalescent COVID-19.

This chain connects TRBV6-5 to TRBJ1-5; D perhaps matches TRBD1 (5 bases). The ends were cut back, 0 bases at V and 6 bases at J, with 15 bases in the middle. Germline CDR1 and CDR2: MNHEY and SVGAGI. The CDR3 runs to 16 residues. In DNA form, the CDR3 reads TGTGCCAGCAGTTACTCGAGACCCAGGGTTGGTCAGCCCCAGCATTTT. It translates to CASSYSRPRVGQPQHF.

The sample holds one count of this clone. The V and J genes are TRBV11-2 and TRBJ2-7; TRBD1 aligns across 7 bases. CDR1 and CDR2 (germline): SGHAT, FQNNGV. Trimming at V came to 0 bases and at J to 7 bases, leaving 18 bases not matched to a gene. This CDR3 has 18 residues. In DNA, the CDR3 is TGTGCCAGCAGCTTAGATCGAACAGCCGGGACAGCCTTAATTGAGCAGTACTTC. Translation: CASSLDRTAGTALIEQYF.

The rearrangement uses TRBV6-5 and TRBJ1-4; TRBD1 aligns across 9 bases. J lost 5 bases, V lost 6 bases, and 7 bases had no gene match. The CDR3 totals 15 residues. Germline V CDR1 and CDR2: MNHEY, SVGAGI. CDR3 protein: CASRDPGQGNEKLFF. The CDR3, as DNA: TGTGCCAGCAGGGATCCGGGACAGGGCAATGAAAAACTGTTTTTT.

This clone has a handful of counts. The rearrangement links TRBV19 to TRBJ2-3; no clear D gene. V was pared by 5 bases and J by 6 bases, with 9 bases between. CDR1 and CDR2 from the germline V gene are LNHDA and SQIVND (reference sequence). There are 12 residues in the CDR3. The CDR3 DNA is TGTGCCAGTAGTGCACATCTGGATACGCAGTATTTT. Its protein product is CASSAHLDTQYF. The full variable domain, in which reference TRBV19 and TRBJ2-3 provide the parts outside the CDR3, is DGGITQSPKYLFRKEGQNVTLSCEQNLNHDAMYWYRQDPGQGLRLIYYSQIVNDFQKGDIAEGYSVSREKKESFPLTVTSAQKNPTAFYLCASSAHLDTQYFGPGTRLTVL.

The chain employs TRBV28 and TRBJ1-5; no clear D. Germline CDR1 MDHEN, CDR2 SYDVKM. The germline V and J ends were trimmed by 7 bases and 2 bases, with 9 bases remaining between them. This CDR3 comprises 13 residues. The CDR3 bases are TGTGCCAGCACTCCCGGGGGCAATCAGCCCCAGCATTTT. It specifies CASTPGGNQPQHF.

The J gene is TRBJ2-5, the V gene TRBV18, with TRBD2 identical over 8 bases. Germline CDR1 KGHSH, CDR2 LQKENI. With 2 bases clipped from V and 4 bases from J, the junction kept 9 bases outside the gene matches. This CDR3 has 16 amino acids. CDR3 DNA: TGTGCCAGCTCACCAAGCCTCGGGGGGGCTGGAGAGACCCAGTACTTC. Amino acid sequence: CASSPSLGGAGETQYF.

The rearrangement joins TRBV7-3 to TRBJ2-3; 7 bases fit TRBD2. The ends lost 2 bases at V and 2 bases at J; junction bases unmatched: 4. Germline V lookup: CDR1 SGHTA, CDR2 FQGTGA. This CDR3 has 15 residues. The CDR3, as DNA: TGTGCCAGCAGCTTAGCGGGGGATCCCACAGATACGCAGTATTTT. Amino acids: CASSLAGDPTDTQYF.

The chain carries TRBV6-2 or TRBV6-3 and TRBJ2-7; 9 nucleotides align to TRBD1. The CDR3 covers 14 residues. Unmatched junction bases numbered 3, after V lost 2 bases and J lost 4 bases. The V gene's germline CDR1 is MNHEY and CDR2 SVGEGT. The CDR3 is CASSYGTGTYEQYF. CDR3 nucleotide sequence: TGTGCCAGCAGTTACGGGACAGGGACGTACGAGCAGTACTTC.

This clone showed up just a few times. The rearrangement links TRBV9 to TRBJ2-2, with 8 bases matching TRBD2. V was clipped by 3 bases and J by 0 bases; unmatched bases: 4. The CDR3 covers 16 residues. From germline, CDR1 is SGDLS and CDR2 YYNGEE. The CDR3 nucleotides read TGTGCCAGCAGCGGTCGCGGGGGGACGAACACCGGGGAGCTGTTTTTT. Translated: CASSGRGGTNTGELFF.

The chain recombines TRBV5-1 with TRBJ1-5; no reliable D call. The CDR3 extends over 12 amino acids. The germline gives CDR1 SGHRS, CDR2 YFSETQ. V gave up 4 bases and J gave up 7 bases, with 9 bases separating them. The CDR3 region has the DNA TGCGCCAGCAGCCCCGAAAGCCAGCCCCAGCATTTT. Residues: CASSPESQPQHF.

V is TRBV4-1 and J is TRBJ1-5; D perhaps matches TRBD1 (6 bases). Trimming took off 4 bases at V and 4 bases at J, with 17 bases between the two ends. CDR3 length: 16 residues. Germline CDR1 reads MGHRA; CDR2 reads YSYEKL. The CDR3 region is CASSLGSRDINQPQHF. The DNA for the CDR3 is TGCGCCAGCAGCCTAGGAAGCCGGGACATTAATCAGCCCCAGCATTTT.

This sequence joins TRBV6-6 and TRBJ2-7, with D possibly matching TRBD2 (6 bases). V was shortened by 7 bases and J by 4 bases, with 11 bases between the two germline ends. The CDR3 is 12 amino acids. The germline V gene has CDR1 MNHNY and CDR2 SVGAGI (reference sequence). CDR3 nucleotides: TGTGCCAGCACCGCGACTAGTTACGAGCAGTACTTC. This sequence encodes CASTATSYEQYF.

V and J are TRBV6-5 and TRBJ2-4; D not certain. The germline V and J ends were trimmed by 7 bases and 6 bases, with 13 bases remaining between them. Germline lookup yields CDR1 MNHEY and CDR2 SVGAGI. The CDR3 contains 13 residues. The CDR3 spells CASTPGDPNIQYF. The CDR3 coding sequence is TGTGCCAGCACCCCCGGAGACCCAAACATTCAGTACTTC.

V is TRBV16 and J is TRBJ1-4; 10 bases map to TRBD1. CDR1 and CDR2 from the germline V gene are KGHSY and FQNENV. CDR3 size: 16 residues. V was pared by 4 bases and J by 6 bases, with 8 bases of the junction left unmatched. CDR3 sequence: CASSPYHGTGDEKLFF. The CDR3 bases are TGTGCCAGCAGCCCCTATCACGGGACAGGGGATGAAAAACTGTTTTTT.

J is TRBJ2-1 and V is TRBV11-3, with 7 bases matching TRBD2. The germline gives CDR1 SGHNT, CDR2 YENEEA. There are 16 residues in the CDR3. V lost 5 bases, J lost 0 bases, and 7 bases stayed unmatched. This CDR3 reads CASSLSGSSSYNEQFF. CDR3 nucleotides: TGTGCCAGCAGCCTTAGCGGGTCTAGCTCCTACAATGAGCAGTTCTTC.

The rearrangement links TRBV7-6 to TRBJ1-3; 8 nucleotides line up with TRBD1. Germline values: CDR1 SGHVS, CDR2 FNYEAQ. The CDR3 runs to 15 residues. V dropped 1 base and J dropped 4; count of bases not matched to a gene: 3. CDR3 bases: TGTGCCAGCAGCTTAGGACAGGGGTCGGGAAACACCATATATTTT. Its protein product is CASSLGQGSGNTIYF.

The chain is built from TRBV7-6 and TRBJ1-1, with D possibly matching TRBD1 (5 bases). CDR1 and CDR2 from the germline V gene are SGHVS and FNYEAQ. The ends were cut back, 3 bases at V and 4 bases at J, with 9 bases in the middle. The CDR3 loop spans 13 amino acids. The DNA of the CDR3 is TGTGCCAGCAGCTTGGGGGGTGGCACTGAAGCTTTCTTT. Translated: CASSLGGGTEAFF. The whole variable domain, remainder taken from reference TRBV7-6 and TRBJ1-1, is GAGVSQSPRYKVTKRGQDVALRCDPISGHVSLYWYRQALGQGPEFLTYFNYEAQQDKSGLPNDRFSAERPEGSISTLTIQRTEQRDSAMYRCASSLGGGTEAFFGQGTRLTVV.